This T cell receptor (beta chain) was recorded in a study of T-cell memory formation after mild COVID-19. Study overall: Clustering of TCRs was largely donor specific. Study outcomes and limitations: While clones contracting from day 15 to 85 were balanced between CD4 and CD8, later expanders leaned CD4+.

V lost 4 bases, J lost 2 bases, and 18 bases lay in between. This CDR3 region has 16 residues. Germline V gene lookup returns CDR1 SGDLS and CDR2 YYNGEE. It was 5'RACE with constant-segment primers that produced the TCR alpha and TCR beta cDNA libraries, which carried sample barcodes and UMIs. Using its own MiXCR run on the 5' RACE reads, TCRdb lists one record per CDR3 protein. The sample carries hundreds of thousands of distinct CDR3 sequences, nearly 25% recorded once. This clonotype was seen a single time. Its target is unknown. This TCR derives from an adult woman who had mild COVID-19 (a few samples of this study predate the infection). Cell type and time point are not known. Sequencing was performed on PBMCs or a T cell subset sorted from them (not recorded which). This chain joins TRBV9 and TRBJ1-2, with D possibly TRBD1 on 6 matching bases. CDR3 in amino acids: CASSPLKAGGNYGYTF. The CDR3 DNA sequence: TGTGCCAGCAGCCCCCTTAAGGCGGGGGGCAACTATGGCTACACCTTC.